The next 23 T cell receptor beta chains were all read from a single sample in a study of CD8+CD57+ T cells in acquired aplastic anemia. Study results and limitations: Measurement in patients showed lower diversity in CD8+CD57+ cells than in total CD4+ and CD8+ pools.

Antigens for these TCRs are unknown. According to the study, genomic DNA was the template for TCR beta VDJ and CDR3 profiling. TCRdb independently ran MiXCR on the reads; one entry per CDR3 protein. The table shows about 20,000 distinct CDR3 sequences, with 40% occurring only once. Sequencing was done on patients that had shown CD8+CD57+ cell expansion by flow cytometry. Specimen: CD8+CD57+ T cells sorted from PBMCs. Sample subset: bead-enriched CD8+CD57+ effector memory T cells from SAA patients. Receptor source: a human donor with aplastic anemia.

The chain joins TRBV5-8 to TRBJ2-7; 9 positions agree with TRBD1. From germline, CDR1 is SGHTS and CDR2 YDEGEE. This CDR3 comprises 14 residues. V trimming: 5 bases; J trimming: 5 bases; junction bases outside the gene matches: 8. CDR3 in amino acids: CASSSPGTGNEQYF. DNA for the CDR3: TGTGCCAGCAGTTCCCCCGGGACAGGGAACGAGCAGTACTTC.

This clonotype showed up just a few times. This chain links TRBV6-1 with TRBJ2-3; D might be TRBD2 (6 bases). The CDR3 contains 14 residues. Trimming cost V 4 bases and J 1 base, with 9 bases left between them. CDR1 is MNHNS, CDR2 SASEGT, per germline. CDR3 sequence: CASSGLVRTDTQYF. CDR3 in DNA: TGTGCCAGCAGTGGACTAGTTCGCACAGATACGCAGTATTTT.

This clonotype was recorded many times. The rearrangement joins TRBV12-3 or TRBV12-4 to TRBJ1-1, with a tentative D call TRBD1 (6 bases). The length of the CDR3 is 17 residues. V lost 5 bases and J lost 4, with 23 bases in between. CDR3 in DNA: TGTGCCAGCAGTACGTCCCTAGCGTCAGGGGTGGGCACTGAAGCTTTCTTT. Translating it yields CASSTSLASGVGTEAFF.

The chain has TRBV20-1 and TRBJ2-1; 11 positions agree with TRBD2. Germline CDR1 is DFQATT and CDR2 is SNEGSKA (reference sequence). This CDR3 is 14 amino acids long. J was trimmed by 4 bases and V by 3 bases; bases with no gene match: 2. CDR3 coding DNA: TGCAGTGCTAGGGGACTAGCGGATTACAATGAGCAGTTCTTC. Amino acids: CSARGLADYNEQFF.

The rearrangement uses TRBV20-1 and TRBJ1-2; 10 nucleotides agree with TRBD1. The CDR3 is made up of 14 amino acids. Trimming removed 3 bases from V and 2 bases from J; junction bases left unmatched: 3. Germline V gives CDR1 DFQATT, CDR2 SNEGSKA (reference sequence). In nucleotides, the CDR3 is TGCAGTGCTAGGACAGGGGGCCAGAACTATGGCTACACCTTC. This codes for CSARTGGQNYGYTF.

This clonotype was seen ten or more times. The rearrangement uses TRBV19 and TRBJ1-1; the match to TRBD1 covers 7 bases. CDR3 length equals 13 residues. V lost 3 bases, J lost 11 bases, and 9 bases stayed unmatched. CDR1 is LNHDA and CDR2 is SQIVND in the germline V gene (reference sequence). The CDR3 nucleotides read TGTGCCAGTAGTATTGGGGGGGGACAGACGGCTTTCTTT. Translated, it gives CASSIGGGQTAFF. Based on the CDR3 plus reference TRBV19 and TRBJ1-1, the full variable domain is DGGITQSPKYLFRKEGQNVTLSCEQNLNHDAMYWYRQDPGQGLRLIYYSQIVNDFQKGDIAEGYSVSREKKESFPLTVTSAQKNPTAFYLCASSIGGGQTAFFGQGTRLTVV.

This clonotype was seen a few times. V and J are TRBV29-1 and TRBJ2-1, with D maybe TRBD2 (6 bases). V lost 3 bases and J 6 bases, leaving 12 bases between the germline ends. The CDR3 extends over 13 amino acids. From germline, CDR1 is SQVTM and CDR2 ANQGSEA. The CDR3 region is CSVETSSGNEQFF. In DNA form, the CDR3 reads TGCAGCGTTGAGACTAGTTCGGGCAATGAGCAGTTCTTC.

Comments on this clonotype: A much larger clonotype is one base distant, so this may be a read error. The CDR3 ends on some other residue instead of the conserved phenylalanine or tryptophan, so this is likely a read error. This chain links TRBV27 with TRBJ2-7, with a possible D match to TRBD1 (6 bases). Per germline, CDR1 MNHEY and CDR2 SMNVEV (reference sequence). Trimming removed 4 bases at V and 3 bases at J, with 10 bases between. CDR3 length: 13 amino acids. The CDR3 loop is CASSYGTHYEQYL. Here the CDR3 DNA reads TGTGCCAGCAGTTATGGGACACACTACGAGCAGTACCTC.

The chain employs TRBV29-1 and TRBJ2-5, with D possibly TRBD1 on 5 matching bases. Trimming stripped 7 bases from V and 5 bases from J, with 14 bases between. The CDR3 has 12 amino acids. Germline V gene lookup returns CDR1 SQVTM and CDR2 ANQGSEA. The CDR3 region is CSAHRLGETQYF. In nucleotides, the CDR3 is TGCAGCGCCCACAGGTTGGGCGAGACCCAGTACTTC.

Regarding this clonotype: Since the CDR3 does not end with the conserved phenylalanine or tryptophan, this likely comes from a read error. The CDR3 DNA is TGTGCCAGCAGCTCTCAGGGACTAGTTCTCTCAGGTACGCAGTATTTA. Translated: CASSSQGLVLSGTQYL. The chain is built from TRBV7-9 and TRBJ2-3; 8 bases map to TRBD2. The CDR3 has 16 residues. The J segment lost 8 bases and the V segment lost 4 bases, leaving 14 bases of the junction unmatched. CDR1 SEHNR and CDR2 FQNEAQ come from the germline V gene (reference sequence).

This clonotype was found a few times. The chain couples TRBV7-8 to TRBJ1-1; 8 nucleotides align to TRBD1. Unmatched junction bases numbered 2, after V lost 1 base and J lost 4 bases. The CDR3 totals 14 residues. Germline V lookup: CDR1 SGHVS, CDR2 FQNEAQ. CDR3 bases: TGTGCCAGCAGCTTAGAAACAGGGGGCACTGAAGCTTTCTTT. Protein sequence: CASSLETGGTEAFF.

The chain combines TRBV7-6 with TRBJ2-1, with TRBD2 matching 11 bases. The CDR3 has 14 amino acids. J gave up 6 bases and V 4 bases, and 2 bases lay outside the gene matches. Looked up from germline, CDR1 is SGHVS and CDR2 is FNYEAQ. DNA of the CDR3: TGTGCCAGCAGCTATAGCGGGGGGGGCAATGAGCAGTTCTTC. Its protein product is CASSYSGGGNEQFF. The variable domain in full, completed from reference TRBV7-6 and TRBJ2-1, reads GAGVSQSPRYKVTKRGQDVALRCDPISGHVSLYWYRQALGQGPEFLTYFNYEAQQDKSGLPNDRFSAERPEGSISTLTIQRTEQRDSAMYRCASSYSGGGNEQFFGPGTRLTVL.

The chain couples TRBV6-1 to TRBJ2-7; 7 bases are shared with TRBD2. CDR1 is MNHNS, CDR2 SASEGT, per germline. The CDR3 spans 15 residues. The ends lost 5 bases at V and 5 bases at J; junction bases unmatched: 12. The CDR3 loop reads CASSSIGGERHEQYF. In DNA form, the CDR3 reads TGTGCCAGCAGTTCAATTGGGGGGGAACGCCACGAGCAGTACTTC.

Ten or more counts support this clonotype. Given a much more abundant clone one base away, this may be a read error. The V call is TRBV2, the J call TRBJ1-2, with TRBD1 matching 7 bases. This CDR3 has 13 residues. Germline CDR1 reads SNHLY; CDR2 reads FYNNEI. CDR3 residues: CASIGDSLYGYAF. The CDR3 DNA reads as TGTGCCAGCATTGGGGACAGCTTATATGGCTACGCCTTC.

This clonotype came up a few times. The chain is built from TRBV7-9 and TRBJ1-1; D is possibly TRBD1 (5 bases). The CDR3 has 14 amino acids. Germline CDR1 is SEHNR and CDR2 is FQNEAQ (reference sequence). V shed 7 bases and J shed 3 bases, with 15 bases lying between them. The CDR3 protein is CASTSGTAYTEAFF. In nucleotides, the CDR3 is TGTGCCAGCACCTCCGGGACGGCCTACACTGAAGCTTTCTTT. The entire variable domain, with the rest obtained from reference TRBV7-9 and TRBJ1-1, is as follows: DTGVSQNPRHKITKRGQNVTFRCDPISEHNRLYWYRQTLGQGPEFLTYFQNEAQLEKSRLLSDRFSAERPKGSFSTLEIQRTEQGDSAMYLCASTSGTAYTEAFFGQGTRLTVV.

At least ten counts were recorded for this clonotype. The chain is built from TRBV20-1 and TRBJ2-7; TRBD2 aligns across 14 bases. The CDR3 is 14 residues long. Germline CDR1 DFQATT, CDR2 SNEGSKA (reference sequence). With 3 bases clipped from V and 3 bases from J, the junction kept 1 base outside the gene matches. The CDR3 DNA follows: TGCAGTGCTAGGGGACTAGCGGGAGACTACGAGCAGTACTTC. Its protein product is CSARGLAGDYEQYF.

This clonotype was found a few times. J is TRBJ2-7 and V is TRBV2; tentatively, D is TRBD1 or TRBD2 (5 bases each). The CDR3 loop spans 12 amino acids. V was trimmed by 8 bases and J by 2 bases, leaving 10 bases between them. Germline V gene data show CDR1 as SNHLY and CDR2 as FYNNEI. CDR3 sequence reads: CASHRDAYEQYF. In DNA, the CDR3 is TGTGCCAGCCACCGGGACGCCTACGAGCAGTACTTC.

CDR3 residues: CSATARGGRVWETQYF. CDR3 DNA sequence: TGCAGTGCTACCGCTAGGGGCGGGAGGGTATGGGAGACCCAGTACTTC. V and J are TRBV20-1 and TRBJ2-5; 9 bases are shared with TRBD2. Trimming at V came to 4 bases and at J to 5 bases, leaving 14 bases not matched to a gene. Germline V gene lookup returns CDR1 DFQATT and CDR2 SNEGSKA (reference sequence). The CDR3 spans 16 residues.

The sample holds many counts of this clonotype. The gene calls are TRBV19 and TRBJ1-6, with 7 bases matching TRBD1. V dropped 7 bases and J dropped 7; count of bases not matched to a gene: 7. The CDR3 runs to 14 residues. Germline loops: CDR1 LNHDA, CDR2 SQIVND (reference sequence). CDR3 protein: CASTRPGQNSPLHF. CDR3 DNA: TGTGCCAGTACCAGGCCGGGACAGAATTCACCCCTCCACTTT. The entire variable domain, with the rest obtained from reference TRBV19 and TRBJ1-6, is as follows: DGGITQSPKYLFRKEGQNVTLSCEQNLNHDAMYWYRQDPGQGLRLIYYSQIVNDFQKGDIAEGYSVSREKKESFPLTVTSAQKNPTAFYLCASTRPGQNSPLHFGNGTRLTVT.

This sequence joins TRBV3-1 and TRBJ1-2; D is unclear. The V gene lost 1 base and the J gene lost 0 bases, with 9 bases spanning the gap. Germline loops: CDR1 LGHDT, CDR2 YNNKEL (reference sequence). This CDR3 spans 15 amino acids. CDR3 in DNA: TGTGCCAGCAGCCAAGGGACGGTAGCTAACTATGGCTACACCTTC. This translates into CASSQGTVANYGYTF.

J is TRBJ2-1 and V is TRBV5-5, with 8 bases aligning to TRBD2. The CDR3 spans 15 residues. The trim removed 5 bases at V and 4 bases at J, leaving 8 bases unmatched. CDR1 is SGHKS and CDR2 is YYEKEE in the germline V gene (reference sequence). In nucleotides, the CDR3 is TGTGCCAGCAGTCAAGAAGCGGGGGATTACAATGAGCAGTTCTTC. Translating gives CASSQEAGDYNEQFF.

On this clonotype itself: The germline gene is not matched at one end of the junction; a read error may be the cause. The CDR3: CASSPRESSYDEQFF. CDR3 coding DNA: TGTGCCAGCAGCCCCCGGGAGAGCTCCTACGATGAGCAGTTCTTC. The rearrangement links TRBV14 to TRBJ2-1; D is possibly TRBD2 (6 bases). The CDR3 consists of 15 residues. Germline CDR1 and CDR2: SGHDN and FVKESK.

The J gene is TRBJ2-2, the V gene TRBV5-1; TRBD2 aligns across 12 bases. Per the germline V gene, CDR1 is SGHRS and CDR2 is YFSETQ. The V and J ends lost 2 bases and 0 bases, in that order; junction bases with no gene match: 2. This CDR3 has 17 residues. CDR3 loop: CASSFGLAGSNTGELFF. CDR3 sequence (DNA): TGCGCCAGCAGCTTCGGACTAGCGGGATCGAACACCGGGGAGCTGTTTTTT.